These 9 T cell receptor beta chains share one sample of origin, sequenced in a study of vaccination effects on CD4 cells after COVID-19. Antigens for these TCRs are unknown. Before any sequencing was done, the ViraFEST assay used viral peptide pools to expand antigen-specific CD4+ T cells. The culture ran for around 10 days before CD4+ T cells were isolated. The protocol was immunoSEQ multiplex PCR, while the TCRdb copy is restricted to in-frame clones and leaves out a portion. The sample yields more than 9,000 clones, about two thirds seen once. Material: CD4+ T cells from PBMCs cultured with HCoV-229E spike peptides, obtained before COVID-19 vaccination. Receptors originate from a human donor who received a COVID-19 vaccine.

The rearrangement uses TRBV12-3 or TRBV12-4 and TRBJ1-5; D might be TRBD1 (6 bases). This CDR3 spans 13 amino acids. V was clipped by 6 bases and J by 4 bases, with 10 bases between them. CDR3 amino acids: CASSDRRNQPQHF. Here the CDR3 DNA reads TGTGCCAGCAGCGACAGGCGTAATCAGCCCCAGCATTTT.

There are a few counts of this clone. The V gene is TRBV2, the J gene TRBJ1-2; no clear D gene. Germline V CDR1 and CDR2: SNHLY, FYNNEI. Trimming took off 3 bases at V and 5 bases at J, with 13 bases between the two ends. The CDR3 consists of 14 residues. DNA of the CDR3: TGTGCCAGCAGTGAGTCCGAAACCTTATATGGCTACACCTTC. This gives the protein CASSESETLYGYTF.

V gene TRBV28 combines with J gene TRBJ1-4; D may be TRBD1 (5 bases). V gave up 6 bases and J gave up 4 bases, with 9 bases separating them. Germline V gene data show CDR1 as MDHEN and CDR2 as SYDVKM. The CDR3 consists of 13 residues. The CDR3 protein is CASRRGNNEKLFF. The CDR3 DNA sequence: TGTGCCAGCAGAAGGGGCAATAATGAAAAACTGTTTTTT.

V gene TRBV7-6 combines with J gene TRBJ2-6; 8 nucleotides line up with TRBD2. The trim removed 5 bases at V and 2 bases at J, leaving 2 bases unmatched. The CDR3 is 15 residues long. Germline values: CDR1 SGHVS, CDR2 FNYEAQ. The CDR3 protein is CASSRSGTGANVLTF. DNA of the CDR3: TGTGCCAGCAGCCGTAGCGGGACTGGGGCCAACGTCCTGACTTTC.

This clone was seen more than once but under ten times. V and J are TRBV6-5 and TRBJ1-5; a possible D gene is TRBD1 (5 bases). The V gene lost 2 bases and the J gene lost 2 bases, with 10 bases spanning the gap. This CDR3 region has 15 residues. Germline V lookup: CDR1 MNHEY, CDR2 SVGAGI. The CDR3 protein is CASSYTRVGNQPQHF. The CDR3 nucleotides read TGTGCCAGCAGTTACACCAGGGTTGGCAATCAGCCCCAGCATTTT.

This clone has more than one count but fewer than ten. The genes are TRBV7-9 and TRBJ2-3; 8 positions match TRBD2. The CDR3 totals 15 residues. Germline assignment: CDR1 SEHNR and CDR2 FQNEAQ (reference sequence). Germline trimming cut 2 bases from V and 3 bases from J; bases unmatched to any gene: 4. The CDR3 coding sequence is TGTGCCAGCAGCTTACAAGGCGGGAGGACAGATACGCAGTATTTT. Amino acids: CASSLQGGRTDTQYF.

The rearrangement uses TRBV10-3 and TRBJ1-4; D remains ambiguous. The CDR3 is made up of 11 amino acids. V was clipped by 10 bases and J by 8 bases, with 11 bases between them. CDR1 ENHRY and CDR2 SYGVKD come from the germline V gene. The CDR3 spells CATGSPEKLFF. The CDR3, as DNA: TGTGCCACGGGGTCCCCCGAAAAACTGTTTTTT.

This chain uses TRBV5-6 with TRBJ2-2; D not certain. The CDR3 runs 15 residues. The germline CDR1 and CDR2 sequences are SGHDT and YYEEEE. Trimming pared 1 base from V and 1 base from J, leaving 8 bases between. The CDR3 loop is CASSLRDWNTGELFF. The CDR3 DNA follows: TGTGCCAGCAGCTTGAGGGATTGGAACACCGGGGAGCTGTTTTTT.

The J gene is TRBJ1-2, the V gene TRBV20-1, with D perhaps TRBD1 (5 bases). The germline V and J ends were trimmed by 3 bases and 7 bases, with 18 bases remaining between them. CDR3 length: 14 residues. From germline, CDR1 is DFQATT and CDR2 SNEGSKA (reference sequence). The DNA for the CDR3 is TGCAGTGCTAGTCAGTCCAGGGAGGGTACTGGCTACACCTTC. Its translation: CSASQSREGTGYTF.